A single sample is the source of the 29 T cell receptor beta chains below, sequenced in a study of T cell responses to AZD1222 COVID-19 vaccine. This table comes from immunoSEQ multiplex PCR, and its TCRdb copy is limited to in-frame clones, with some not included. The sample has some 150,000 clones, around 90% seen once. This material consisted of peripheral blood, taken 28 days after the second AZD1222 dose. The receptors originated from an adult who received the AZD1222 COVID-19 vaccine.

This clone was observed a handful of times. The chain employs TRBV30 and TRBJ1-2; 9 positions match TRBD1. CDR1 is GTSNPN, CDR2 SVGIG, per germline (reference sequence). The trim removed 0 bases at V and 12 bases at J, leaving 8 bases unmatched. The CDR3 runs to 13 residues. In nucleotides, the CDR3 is TGTGCCTGGAGTGTCTACCTCGGGACAGGGCACACCTTC. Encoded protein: CAWSVYLGTGHTF.

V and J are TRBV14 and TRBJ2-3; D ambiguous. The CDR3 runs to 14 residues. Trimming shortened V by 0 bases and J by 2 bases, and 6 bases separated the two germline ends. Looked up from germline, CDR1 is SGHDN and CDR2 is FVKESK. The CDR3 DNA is TGTGCCAGCAGCCAAGATTTAACCACAGATACGCAGTATTTT. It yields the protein CASSQDLTTDTQYF.

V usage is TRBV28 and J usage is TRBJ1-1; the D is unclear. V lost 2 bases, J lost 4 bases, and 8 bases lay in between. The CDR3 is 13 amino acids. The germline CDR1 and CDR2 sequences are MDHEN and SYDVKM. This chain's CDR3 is CASSLGVSTEAFF. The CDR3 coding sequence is TGTGCCAGCAGTTTAGGGGTTAGCACTGAAGCTTTCTTT.

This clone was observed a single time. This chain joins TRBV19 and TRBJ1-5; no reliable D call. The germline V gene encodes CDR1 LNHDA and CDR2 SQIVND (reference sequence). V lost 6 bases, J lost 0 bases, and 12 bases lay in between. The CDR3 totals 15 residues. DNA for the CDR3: TGTGCCAGTAGGGAGGTGAGGGATAGCAATCAGCCCCAGCATTTT. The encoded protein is CASREVRDSNQPQHF.

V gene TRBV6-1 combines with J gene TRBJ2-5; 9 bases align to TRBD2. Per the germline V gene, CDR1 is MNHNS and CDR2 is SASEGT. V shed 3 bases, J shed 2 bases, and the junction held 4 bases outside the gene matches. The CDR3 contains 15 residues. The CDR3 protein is CASSDLAGTQETQYF. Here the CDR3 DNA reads TGTGCCAGCAGTGATCTAGCGGGGACTCAAGAGACCCAGTACTTC.

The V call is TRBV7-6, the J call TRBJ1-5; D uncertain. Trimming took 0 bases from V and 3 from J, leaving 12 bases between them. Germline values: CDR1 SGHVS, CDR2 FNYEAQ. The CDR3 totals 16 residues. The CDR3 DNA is TGTGCCAGCAGCTTAGCGGATGAACTGAACAATCAGCCCCAGCATTTT. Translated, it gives CASSLADELNNQPQHF.

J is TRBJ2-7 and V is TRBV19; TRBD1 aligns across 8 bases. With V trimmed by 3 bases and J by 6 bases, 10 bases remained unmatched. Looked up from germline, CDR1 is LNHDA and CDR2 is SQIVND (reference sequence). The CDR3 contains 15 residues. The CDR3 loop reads CASSIEQGVLTEQYF. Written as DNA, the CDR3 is TGTGCCAGTAGTATCGAACAGGGGGTTCTTACCGAGCAGTACTTC.

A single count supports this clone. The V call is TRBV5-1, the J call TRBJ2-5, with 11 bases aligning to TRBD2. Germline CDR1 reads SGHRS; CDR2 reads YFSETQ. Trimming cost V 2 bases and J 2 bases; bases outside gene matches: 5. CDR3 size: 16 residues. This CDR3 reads CASSFGPSGRQETQYF. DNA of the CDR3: TGCGCCAGCAGCTTTGGGCCTAGCGGGAGGCAAGAGACCCAGTACTTC.

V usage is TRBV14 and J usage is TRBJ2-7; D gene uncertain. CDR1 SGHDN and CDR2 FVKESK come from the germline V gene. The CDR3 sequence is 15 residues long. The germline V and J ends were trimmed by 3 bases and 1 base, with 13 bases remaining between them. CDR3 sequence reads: CASSQGLDYSYEQYF. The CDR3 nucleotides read TGTGCCAGCAGCCAGGGTCTAGATTATTCCTACGAGCAGTACTTC.

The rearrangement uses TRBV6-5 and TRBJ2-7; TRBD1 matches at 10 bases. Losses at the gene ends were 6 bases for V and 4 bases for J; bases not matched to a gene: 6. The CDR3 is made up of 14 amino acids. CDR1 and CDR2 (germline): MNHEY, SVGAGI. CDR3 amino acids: CASSRQGASYEQYF. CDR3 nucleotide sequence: TGTGCCAGCAGCAGACAGGGGGCAAGTTACGAGCAGTACTTC.

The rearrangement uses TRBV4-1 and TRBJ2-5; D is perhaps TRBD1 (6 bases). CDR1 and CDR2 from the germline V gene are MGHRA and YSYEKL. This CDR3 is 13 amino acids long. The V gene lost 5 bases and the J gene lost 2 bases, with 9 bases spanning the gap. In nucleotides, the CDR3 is TGCGCCAGCAGCTTCGGACAGCAAGAGACCCAGTACTTC. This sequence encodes CASSFGQQETQYF.

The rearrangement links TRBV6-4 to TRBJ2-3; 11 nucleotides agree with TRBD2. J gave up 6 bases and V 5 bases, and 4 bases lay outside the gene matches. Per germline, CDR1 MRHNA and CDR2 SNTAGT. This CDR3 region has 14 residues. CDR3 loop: CASSLAGGSDTQYF. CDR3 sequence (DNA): TGTGCCAGCAGTTTAGCGGGAGGGTCCGATACGCAGTATTTT.

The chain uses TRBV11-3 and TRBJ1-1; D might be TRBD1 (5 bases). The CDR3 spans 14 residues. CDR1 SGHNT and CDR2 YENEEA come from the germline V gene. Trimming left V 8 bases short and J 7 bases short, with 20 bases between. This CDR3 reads CASGETGTSYEAFF. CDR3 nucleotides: TGTGCCAGCGGTGAAACCGGGACCTCATATGAAGCTTTCTTT. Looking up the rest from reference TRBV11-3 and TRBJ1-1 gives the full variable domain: EAGVVQSPRYKIIEKKQPVAFWCNPISGHNTLYWYLQNLGQGPELLIRYENEEAVDDSQLPKDRFSAERLKGVDSTLKIQPAELGDSAVYLCASGETGTSYEAFFGQGTRLTVV.

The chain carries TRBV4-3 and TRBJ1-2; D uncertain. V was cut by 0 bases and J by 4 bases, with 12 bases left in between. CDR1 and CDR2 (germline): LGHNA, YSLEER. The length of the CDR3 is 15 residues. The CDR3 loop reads CASSQDMSLGYGYTF. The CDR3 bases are TGCGCCAGCAGCCAAGATATGTCACTCGGCTATGGCTACACCTTC.

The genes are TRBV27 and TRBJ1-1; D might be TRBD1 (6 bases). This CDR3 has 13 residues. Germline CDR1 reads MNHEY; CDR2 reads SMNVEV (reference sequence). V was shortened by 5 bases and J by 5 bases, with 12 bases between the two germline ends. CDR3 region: CASSPGVGTEAFF. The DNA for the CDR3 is TGTGCCAGCAGTCCAGGGGTCGGGACTGAAGCTTTCTTT.

CDR3 coding DNA: TGCGCCAGCAGCCAACCAAGACAGGGGCTTAACTATGGCTACACCTTC. Translated, it gives CASSQPRQGLNYGYTF. The chain combines TRBV4-1 with TRBJ1-2, with 8 bases that match TRBD1. This CDR3 contains 16 residues. Per the germline V gene, CDR1 is MGHRA and CDR2 is YSYEKL. J was trimmed by 1 base and V by 2 bases; bases with no gene match: 6.

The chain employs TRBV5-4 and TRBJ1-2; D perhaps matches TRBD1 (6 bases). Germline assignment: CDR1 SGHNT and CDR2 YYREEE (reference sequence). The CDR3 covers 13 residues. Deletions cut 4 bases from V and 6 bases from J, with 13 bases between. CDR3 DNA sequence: TGTGCCAGCAGCCTGGACAGTCTTAATGGCTACACCTTC. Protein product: CASSLDSLNGYTF.

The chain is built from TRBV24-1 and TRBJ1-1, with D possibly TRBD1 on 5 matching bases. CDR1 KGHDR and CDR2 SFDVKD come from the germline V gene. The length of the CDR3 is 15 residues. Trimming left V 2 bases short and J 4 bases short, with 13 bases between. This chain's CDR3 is CATSDSGPRFTEAFF. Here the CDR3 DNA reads TGTGCCACCAGTGATTCGGGGCCCCGGTTCACTGAAGCTTTCTTT.

This chain's CDR3 is CASSTGQENTEAFF. The CDR3 region has the DNA TGTGCCAGCAGCACTGGACAGGAGAACACTGAAGCTTTCTTT. The J gene is TRBJ1-1, the V gene TRBV9; TRBD1 matches at 7 bases. V lost 4 bases and J lost 1; bases outside the gene matches: 4. CDR3 length: 14 amino acids. CDR1 is SGDLS, CDR2 YYNGEE, per germline.

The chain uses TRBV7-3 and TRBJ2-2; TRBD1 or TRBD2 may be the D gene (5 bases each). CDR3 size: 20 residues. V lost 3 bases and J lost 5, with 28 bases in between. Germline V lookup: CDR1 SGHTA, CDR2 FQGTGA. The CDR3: CASSFSWGQSQGGSTGELFF. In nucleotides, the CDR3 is TGTGCCAGCAGCTTCTCCTGGGGCCAGAGTCAGGGTGGGAGTACCGGGGAGCTGTTTTTT.

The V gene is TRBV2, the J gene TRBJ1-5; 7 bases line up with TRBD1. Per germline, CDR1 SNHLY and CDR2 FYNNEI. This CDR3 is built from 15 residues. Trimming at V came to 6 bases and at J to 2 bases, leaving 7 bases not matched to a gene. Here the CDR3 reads CASRDHRGGNQPQHF. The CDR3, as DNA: TGTGCCAGCAGAGATCACAGGGGAGGCAATCAGCCCCAGCATTTT.

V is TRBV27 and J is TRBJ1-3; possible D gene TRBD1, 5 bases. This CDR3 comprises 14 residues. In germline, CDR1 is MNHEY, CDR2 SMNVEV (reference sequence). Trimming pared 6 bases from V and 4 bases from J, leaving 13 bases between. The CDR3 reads CASSHGTEGNTIYF. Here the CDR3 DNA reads TGTGCCAGCAGCCACGGGACCGAGGGAAACACCATATATTTT.

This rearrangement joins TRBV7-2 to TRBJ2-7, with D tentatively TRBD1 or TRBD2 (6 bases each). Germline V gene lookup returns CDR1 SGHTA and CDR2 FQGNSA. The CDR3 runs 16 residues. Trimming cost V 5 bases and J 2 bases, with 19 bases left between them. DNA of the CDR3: TGTGCCAGCAGCGCGCAAAGGGGGGCGGCGACCTACGAGCAGTACTTC. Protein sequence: CASSAQRGAATYEQYF.

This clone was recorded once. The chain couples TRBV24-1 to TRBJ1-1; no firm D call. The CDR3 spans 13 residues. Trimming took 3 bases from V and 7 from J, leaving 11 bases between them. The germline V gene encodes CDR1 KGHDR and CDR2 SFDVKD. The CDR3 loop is CATSDPTAGEAFF. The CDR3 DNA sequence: TGTGCCACCAGTGATCCTACAGCGGGTGAAGCTTTCTTT.

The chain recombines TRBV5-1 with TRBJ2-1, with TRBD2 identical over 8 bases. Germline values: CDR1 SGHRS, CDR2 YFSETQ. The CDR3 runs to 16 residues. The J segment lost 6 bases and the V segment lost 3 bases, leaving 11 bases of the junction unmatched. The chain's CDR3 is CASSWGWSGGLNEQFF. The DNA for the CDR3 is TGCGCCAGCAGCTGGGGGTGGAGCGGGGGCCTCAATGAGCAGTTCTTC.

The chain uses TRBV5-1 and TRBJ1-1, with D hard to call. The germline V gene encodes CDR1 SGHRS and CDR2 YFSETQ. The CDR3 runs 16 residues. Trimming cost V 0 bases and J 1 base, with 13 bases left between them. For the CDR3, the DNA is TGCGCCAGCAGCTTGGAAGCGACGCGGAGGAACACTGAAGCTTTCTTT. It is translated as CASSLEATRRNTEAFF. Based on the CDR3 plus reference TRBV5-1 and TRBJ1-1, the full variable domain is KAGVTQTPRYLIKTRGQQVTLSCSPISGHRSVSWYQQTPGQGLQFLFEYFSETQRNKGNFPGRFSGRQFSNSRSEMNVSTLELGDSALYLCASSLEATRRNTEAFFGQGTRLTVV.

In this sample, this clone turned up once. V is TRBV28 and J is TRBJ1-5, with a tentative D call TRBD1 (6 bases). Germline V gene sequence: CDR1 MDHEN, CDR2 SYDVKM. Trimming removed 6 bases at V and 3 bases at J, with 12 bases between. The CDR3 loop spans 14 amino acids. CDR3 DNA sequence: TGTGCCAGCAGGATTACAGGGTTCAATCAGCCCCAGCATTTT. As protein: CASRITGFNQPQHF. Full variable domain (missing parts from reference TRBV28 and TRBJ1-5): DVKVTQSSRYLVKRTGEKVFLECVQDMDHENMFWYRQDPGLGLRLIYFSYDVKMKEKGDIPEGYSVSREKKERFSLILESASTNQTSMYLCASRITGFNQPQHFGDGTRLSIL.

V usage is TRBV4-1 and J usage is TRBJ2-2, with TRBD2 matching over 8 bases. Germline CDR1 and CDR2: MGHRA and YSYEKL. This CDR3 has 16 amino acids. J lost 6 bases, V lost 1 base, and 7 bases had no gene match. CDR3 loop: CASSQVPSGLAGELFF. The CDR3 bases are TGCGCCAGCAGCCAAGTGCCTAGCGGGTTAGCCGGGGAGCTGTTTTTT.

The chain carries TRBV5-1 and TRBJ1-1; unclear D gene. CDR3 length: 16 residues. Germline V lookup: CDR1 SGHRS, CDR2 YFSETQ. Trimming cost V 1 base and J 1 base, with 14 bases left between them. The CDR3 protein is CASSLTLSHGNTEAFF. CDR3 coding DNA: TGCGCCAGCAGCTTGACACTCTCCCATGGGAACACTGAAGCTTTCTTT.